Below are 6 T cell receptor beta chains sequenced from a single sample in a study of blood T cell repertoires in COVID-19. Using immunoSEQ multiplex PCR, the repertoire was profiled, and TCRdb retains in-frame clones only, with some absent. The sample carries about 120,000 clones, 85% to 90% recorded once. The sample was peripheral blood. These receptors were taken from a woman aged 70-85 years with acute or convalescent COVID-19.

The J gene is TRBJ1-2, the V gene TRBV6-2 or TRBV6-3; 11 bases agree with TRBD1. CDR3 length: 14 residues. Germline CDR1 reads MNHEY; CDR2 reads SVGEGT. Trimming at V came to 2 bases and at J to 4 bases, leaving 0 bases not matched to a gene. The CDR3 loop is CASSYGTGGYGYTF. Written as DNA, the CDR3 is TGTGCCAGCAGTTACGGGACAGGGGGCTATGGCTACACCTTC.

The chain recombines TRBV19 with TRBJ2-2; 9 bases line up with TRBD1. This CDR3 region has 16 residues. The germline gives CDR1 LNHDA, CDR2 SQIVND (reference sequence). Germline trimming cut 4 bases from V and 3 bases from J; bases unmatched to any gene: 6. The chain's CDR3 is CASSKPGQGYTGELFF. CDR3 bases: TGTGCCAGTAGTAAACCGGGACAGGGTTACACCGGGGAGCTGTTTTTT.

Only one count was recorded for this clone. This chain uses TRBV6-6 with TRBJ2-7, with D possibly matching TRBD1 (6 bases). The ends were cut back, 6 bases at V and 5 bases at J, with 14 bases in the middle. CDR1 and CDR2 (germline): MNHNY, SVGAGI (reference sequence). The CDR3 extends over 13 amino acids. Written as DNA, the CDR3 is TGTGCCAGCAGCCGGACAGCTCGGGACGAGCAGTACTTC. It is translated as CASSRTARDEQYF.

The chain couples TRBV5-4 to TRBJ2-1; D unresolved. Trimming took 1 base from V and 0 from J, leaving 8 bases between them. This CDR3 region has 15 residues. Germline V gene data show CDR1 as SGHNT and CDR2 as YYREEE (reference sequence). Here the CDR3 reads CASSLSTSSYNEQFF. CDR3 nucleotides: TGTGCCAGCAGCTTGTCCACGAGCTCCTACAATGAGCAGTTCTTC.

The chain uses TRBV7-2 and TRBJ2-3, with 10 bases matching TRBD2. V shed 4 bases and J 6 bases; nucleotides not matched to a gene: 7. CDR1 and CDR2 from the germline V gene are SGHTA and FQGNSA. The CDR3 spans 15 residues. The CDR3 coding sequence is TGTGCCAGCAGCTCCAACAGCGGGGGGGCTGATACGCAGTATTTT. Amino acid sequence: CASSSNSGGADTQYF. The full variable domain, with the rest looked up from reference TRBV7-2 and TRBJ2-3, is GAGVSQSPSNKVTEKGKDVELRCDPISGHTALYWYRQSLGQGLEFLIYFQGNSAPDKSGLPSDRFSAERTGGSVSTLTIQRTQQEDSAVYLCASSSNSGGADTQYFGPGTRLTVL.

This clone appeared once. J is TRBJ2-4 and V is TRBV9; 9 nucleotides agree with TRBD1. The germline V gene encodes CDR1 SGDLS and CDR2 YYNGEE. The junction had 3 bases not matched to a gene; V was cut back by 2 bases and J by 6 bases. The CDR3 is 14 amino acids. The CDR3 sequence is CASSVGQGVNIQYF. The DNA of the CDR3 is TGTGCCAGCAGCGTGGGACAGGGAGTAAACATTCAGTACTTC. The entire variable domain, with the rest obtained from reference TRBV9 and TRBJ2-4, is as follows: DSGVTQTPKHLITATGQRVTLRCSPRSGDLSVYWYQQSLDQGLQFLIQYYNGEERAKGNILERFSAQQFPDLHSELNLSSLELGDSALYFCASSVGQGVNIQYFGAGTRLSVL.